The rows below give T cell receptor beta chains drawn from one sample of a study of OX40 agonist ivuxolimab in advanced cancers. The assay was immunoSEQ multiplex PCR, and TCRdb's table has in-frame clones only and misses some. The sample yields under 9,000 clones, approximately 80% seen once. Sample: CD4+ or CD8+ T cells sorted from blood, taken in a trial of the OX40 agonist ivuxolimab. These receptors originate from an adult with an advanced solid tumor such as melanoma, head and neck, liver or kidney cancer. The CDR3 runs from the conserved cysteine through the conserved F or W. A D gene is named only where the DNA matches it firmly. Rows may omit the clone size; those that give it use once, few, many or a size class.

.,few,TRBV9,TRBJ1-1,CASSIGDGGVNTEAFF,TGTGCCAGCAGCATCGGGGACGGCGGCGTGAACACTGAAGCTTTCTTT
TRBD2,.,TRBV10-2,TRBJ2-2,CASRERGGHTGELFF,TGCGCCAGCAGGGAGCGGGGGGGCCACACCGGGGAGCTGTTTTTT
.,.,TRBV7-6,TRBJ2-2,CASSPEAGSGELFF,TGTGCCAGCAGCCCCGAGGCAGGATCGGGGGAGCTGTTTTTT
.,.,TRBV29-1,TRBJ2-1,CSVEANGEGRGRNEQFF,TGCAGCGTTGAAGCTAATGGGGAGGGCAGGGGTAGAAATGAGCAGTTCTTC
.,.,TRBV5-1,TRBJ2-5,CASSLAPVGQETQYF,TGCGCCAGCAGCTTAGCCCCGGTGGGCCAAGAGACCCAGTACTTC
.,medium-sized,TRBV19,TRBJ2-7,CASSMWVGEQYF,TGTGCCAGTAGTATGTGGGTAGGAGAGCAGTACTTC
.,.,TRBV9,TRBJ2-2,CASSVLRNTGELFF,TGTGCCAGCAGCGTACTCCGGAACACCGGGGAGCTGTTTTTT
.,.,TRBV6-5,TRBJ2-3,CASGRPTDTQYF,TGTGCCAGCGGCCGCCCGACAGATACGCAGTATTTT
TRBD1,.,TRBV9,TRBJ2-1,CASSAGQVWFYNEQFF,TGTGCCAGCAGCGCCGGACAGGTTTGGTTCTACAATGAGCAGTTCTTC
.,few,TRBV30,TRBJ1-5,CAWSTGGPNQPQHF,TGTGCCTGGAGTACTGGGGGGCCTAATCAGCCCCAGCATTTT
.,.,TRBV5-1,TRBJ1-3,CASSLNVRSEAGNTIYF,TGCGCCAGCAGCTTAAACGTCAGGTCCGAGGCTGGAAACACCATATATTTT
TRBD1,.,TRBV7-8,TRBJ1-1,CASSARQGAKIGEAFF,TGTGCCAGCAGCGCCCGACAGGGGGCCAAGATTGGTGAAGCTTTCTTT
.,.,TRBV15,TRBJ2-2,CATSRVSPGELFF,TGTGCCACCAGCAGGGTCTCTCCCGGGGAGCTGTTTTTT
TRBD1,.,TRBV9,TRBJ2-7,CASSVVGTGFYEQYF,TGTGCCAGCAGCGTAGTAGGGACAGGGTTCTACGAGCAGTACTTC
TRBD1,.,TRBV7-9,TRBJ2-7,CASSLVGEGRGFDEQYF,TGTGCCAGCAGCTTAGTAGGGGAAGGCAGGGGGTTCGACGAGCAGTACTTC
.,few,TRBV9,TRBJ2-2,CASSHTTTGELFF,TGTGCCAGCAGCCATACTACGACCGGGGAGCTGTTTTTT
TRBD2,.,TRBV4-2,TRBJ2-1,CASSQENSGGGYNEQFF,TGTGCCAGCAGCCAAGAGAACAGCGGGGGGGGTTACAATGAGCAGTTCTTC
.,.,TRBV2,TRBJ2-7,CASSGVEQYF,TGCGCCAGCAGCGGAGTCGAGCAGTACTTC
.,.,TRBV9,TRBJ1-2,CASSDGFYGYTF,TGTGCCAGCAGCGACGGATTCTATGGCTACACCTTC
.,.,TRBV30,TRBJ2-2,CAWSIEGGNTGELFF,TGTGCCTGGAGTATAGAAGGGGGGAACACCGGGGAGCTGTTTTTT
.,few,TRBV9,TRBJ2-2,CASSVVHIGAGELFF,TGTGCCAGCAGCGTAGTTCATATAGGGGCCGGGGAGCTGTTTTTT
TRBD2,once,TRBV2,TRBJ2-3,CASSDGRGGTDTQYF,TGTGCCAGCAGTGATGGGCGGGGGGGCACAGATACGCAGTATTTT